This T cell receptor (beta chain) was retrieved from a study of shared clonotypes between healthy human individuals. Across the whole study: Per donor, three plates held CD4 naive cells, three held CD4 memory, two held CD8 naive and one held CD8 memory. Study findings and constraints: Researchers sampled only blood; tissue repertoires likely differ.

V lost 2 bases and J 2 bases, leaving 16 bases between the germline ends. This CDR3 spans 16 amino acids. Germline CDR1 SGHTA, CDR2 FQGNSA. Naive-designated CD8 cells lacked CD45RO, were positively enriched for CCR7, and omitted terminally differentiated effector memory CD45RA+ cells. Splitting of each subset's genomic DNA was done evenly across several immunoSEQ plates. Some clones are missing from TCRdb's copy, which holds only in-frame ones; the method was immunoSEQ multiplex PCR. The top ten clones hold 1.2% of a sample with roughly 2,000,000 clones, about 95% of them seen once. Comments on this clone: Its specificity is not known.

The source material was naive CD8+ T cells sorted from blood. The sequence was obtained from a man aged 18 to 29 in good health. The V gene is TRBV7-2, the J gene TRBJ2-7, with a tentative D call TRBD1 (5 bases). As DNA, the CDR3 is TGTGCCAGCAGCTTAATTCCGCAGGGCACCACCTACGAGCAGTACTTC. Protein product: CASSLIPQGTTYEQYF.